Listed below are T cell receptor beta chains from one sample, sequenced in a study of patients and donors after allogeneic stem cell transplantation. TCRdb passed the RT-PCR reads through MiXCR, listing each CDR3 protein once. The sample contains tens of thousands of distinct CDR3 sequences, over 25% of which appear only once. Sequenced material: blood, either unsorted or a sorted T cell fraction (not recorded which). The receptors here all came from a human donor who was either an allogeneic HSCT recipient or a stem cell or donor lymphocyte infusion donor (not recorded which). It is not recorded whose cells these are; they may come from a transplant donor. Both conserved end residues are part of each CDR3. The order of the fields is J gene, D gene, V gene, clone size, CDR3 protein, CDR3 DNA. A D gene is named only where the DNA matches it firmly. Only some rows state a clone size, as once, few, many or a class for expanded clones.

J: TRBJ2-1; D: NA; V: TRBV9; size: NA; CDR3: CASSVATSGEYNEQFF; DNA: TGTGCCAGCAGCGTAGCTACTTCGGGGGAGTACAATGAGCAGTTCTTC
J: TRBJ1-2; D: TRBD1; V: TRBV7-9; size: many; CDR3: CASSPQGDGGYTF; DNA: TGTGCCAGCAGCCCACAGGGGGATGGTGGCTACACCTTC
J: TRBJ1-2; D: NA; V: TRBV6-5; size: many; CDR3: CASSLGDYGYTF; DNA: TGTGCCAGCAGTTTGGGTGATTATGGCTACACCTTC
J: TRBJ1-6; D: NA; V: TRBV27; size: NA; CDR3: CASSPGQGAGYNSPLHF; DNA: TGTGCCAGCAGCCCCGGGCAGGGTGCGGGGTATAATTCACCCCTCCACTTT
J: TRBJ2-7; D: NA; V: TRBV25-1; size: NA; CDR3: CASSGLREQYF; DNA: TGTGCCAGCAGTGGCCTTCGGGAGCAGTACTTC
J: TRBJ1-5; D: NA; V: TRBV7-2; size: NA; CDR3: CASSSDSREPQHF; DNA: TGTGCCAGCAGCTCGGACAGCCGCGAACCCCAGCATTTT
J: TRBJ1-1; D: TRBD1; V: TRBV13; size: few; CDR3: CASTDRVTEAFF; DNA: TGTGCCAGTACCGACAGGGTCACTGAAGCTTTCTTT
J: TRBJ2-2; D: TRBD2; V: TRBV27; size: NA; CDR3: CASGLKLAGVRELFF; DNA: TGTGCCAGCGGCCTTAAACTAGCGGGAGTGAGGGAGCTGTTTTTT
J: TRBJ2-7; D: TRBD1; V: TRBV5-1; size: few; CDR3: CASSSTPTGDEQYF; DNA: TGCGCCAGCAGCTCCACACCTACAGGGGACGAGCAGTACTTC
J: TRBJ1-1; D: NA; V: TRBV4-3; size: many; CDR3: CASSQFGHMNTEAFF; DNA: TGCGCCAGCAGCCAATTTGGGCACATGAACACTGAAGCTTTCTTT
J: TRBJ1-1; D: NA; V: TRBV5-1; size: few; CDR3: CASSFRGMGTEAFF; DNA: TGCGCCAGCAGCTTCCGGGGGATGGGGACTGAAGCTTTCTTT
J: TRBJ2-1; D: TRBD1; V: TRBV10-3; size: few; CDR3: CAIRQGAIEEQFF; DNA: TGTGCCATCAGGCAGGGGGCGATTGAGGAGCAGTTCTTC
J: TRBJ2-4; D: TRBD1; V: TRBV7-2; size: NA; CDR3: CASSLGRQGSNIQYF; DNA: TGTGCCAGCAGCTTAGGCCGACAGGGGTCGAACATTCAGTACTTC
J: TRBJ2-7; D: NA; V: TRBV28; size: few; CDR3: CASSLGASGRYEQYF; DNA: TGTGCCAGCAGTTTGGGGGCTAGCGGACGCTACGAGCAGTACTTC
J: TRBJ2-2; D: NA; V: TRBV24-1; size: NA; CDR3: CATSDGILAHPGELFF; DNA: TGTGCCACCAGTGATGGCATACTAGCACATCCAGGGGAGCTGTTTTTT
J: TRBJ2-7; D: TRBD2; V: TRBV4-3; size: NA; CDR3: CASSPDIAGGNEQYF; DNA: TGCGCCAGCAGCCCAGACATAGCGGGAGGAAACGAGCAGTACTTC
J: TRBJ2-7; D: NA; V: TRBV20-1; size: NA; CDR3: CSASRLPSYEQYF; DNA: TGCAGTGCTAGTAGACTTCCTTCCTACGAGCAGTACTTC
J: TRBJ2-3; D: NA; V: TRBV24-1; size: NA; CDR3: CATSDPLATDTQYF; DNA: TGTGCCACCAGTGATCCACTAGCTACAGATACGCAGTATTTT
J: TRBJ1-2; D: NA; V: TRBV20-1; size: NA; CDR3: CSARDQWQTNYGYTF; DNA: TGCAGTGCTAGAGATCAATGGCAGACTAACTATGGCTACACCTTC
J: TRBJ2-7; D: NA; V: TRBV21-1; size: NA; CDR3: CASSKEGRDSSYEQYF; DNA: TGTGCCAGCAGCAAGGAGGGCCGGGACAGCTCCTACGAGCAGTACTTC
J: TRBJ2-7; D: NA; V: TRBV20-1; size: NA; CDR3: CSAMLVAGAPPEQYF; DNA: TGCAGTGCTATGTTAGTGGCGGGGGCACCCCCCGAGCAGTACTTC
J: TRBJ1-5; D: NA; V: TRBV29-1; size: NA; CDR3: CSVTPGGGQPQHF; DNA: TGCAGCGTTACCCCGGGGGGCGGTCAGCCCCAGCATTTT
J: TRBJ1-1; D: NA; V: TRBV5-1; size: few; CDR3: CASSLEGPMNTEAFF; DNA: TGCGCCAGCAGCTTGGAGGGACCTATGAACACTGAAGCTTTCTTT
J: TRBJ1-4; D: NA; V: TRBV4-1; size: few; CDR3: CASSQPYRVNEKLFF; DNA: TGCGCCAGCAGCCAACCCTACAGGGTTAATGAAAAACTGTTTTTT
J: TRBJ1-6; D: TRBD1; V: TRBV9; size: NA; CDR3: CASSVGGQGYNSPLHF; DNA: TGTGCCAGCAGCGTAGGTGGACAGGGTTATAATTCACCCCTCCACTTT
J: TRBJ2-1; D: TRBD1; V: TRBV7-9; size: NA; CDR3: CASSRGQDKQFF; DNA: TGTGCCAGCAGCCGCGGACAGGACAAGCAGTTCTTC
J: TRBJ2-2; D: NA; V: TRBV29-1; size: once; CDR3: CSVLLANTGELFF; DNA: TGCAGCGTTTTACTGGCGAACACCGGGGAGCTGTTTTTT
J: TRBJ2-5; D: TRBD1; V: TRBV9; size: NA; CDR3: CASSRGGQEETQYF; DNA: TGTGCCAGCAGCAGGGGCGGACAGGAAGAGACCCAGTACTTC
J: TRBJ1-1; D: NA; V: TRBV12-3/TRBV12-4; size: many; CDR3: CASSPPPGRMNTEAFF; DNA: TGTGCCAGCAGTCCCCCCCCAGGGAGGATGAACACTGAAGCTTTCTTT
J: TRBJ2-3; D: TRBD2; V: TRBV29-1; size: NA; CDR3: CSAPRRELDTQYF; DNA: TGCAGCGCGCCAAGGCGGGAGTTAGATACGCAGTATTTT
J: TRBJ2-7; D: NA; V: TRBV28; size: NA; CDR3: CASSCNSWKTYEQYF; DNA: TGTGCCAGCAGTTGCAACTCCTGGAAGACCTACGAGCAGTACTTC
J: TRBJ1-1; D: NA; V: TRBV29-1; size: NA; CDR3: CSVEARLMNTEAFF; DNA: TGCAGCGTTGAAGCCCGGCTCATGAACACTGAAGCTTTCTTT
J: TRBJ2-1; D: NA; V: TRBV27; size: NA; CDR3: CASSNRDLSLQANEQFF; DNA: TGTGCCAGCAGTAACCGGGACTTATCGCTACAAGCCAATGAGCAGTTCTTC
J: TRBJ2-6; D: NA; V: TRBV20-1; size: NA; CDR3: CSARDLTESSGANVLAF; DNA: TGCAGTGCTAGAGATTTGACGGAATCCTCTGGGGCCAACGTCCTGGCTTTC
J: TRBJ2-1; D: TRBD2; V: TRBV20-1; size: NA; CDR3: CSAPRSGSGNEQFF; DNA: TGCAGTGCTCCTCGTAGCGGGAGCGGCAATGAGCAGTTCTTC
J: TRBJ2-1; D: TRBD2; V: TRBV7-3; size: NA; CDR3: CASSSLAGRSYNEQFF; DNA: TGTGCCAGCAGCTCCTTAGCGGGAAGGTCCTACAATGAGCAGTTCTTC
J: TRBJ1-1; D: NA; V: TRBV6-2/TRBV6-3; size: NA; CDR3: CASSYTEARAFF; DNA: TGTGCCAGCAGTTATACAGAAGCAAGGGCTTTCTTT
J: TRBJ1-2; D: NA; V: TRBV29-1; size: few; CDR3: CSVEVGRGTGYTF; DNA: TGCAGCGTTGAAGTGGGCAGGGGTACGGGCTACACCTTC
J: TRBJ1-1; D: NA; V: TRBV20-1; size: many; CDR3: CSARYTGRWNTEAFF; DNA: TGCAGTGCTAGATATACCGGACGGTGGAACACTGAAGCTTTCTTT
J: TRBJ1-2; D: NA; V: TRBV19; size: NA; CDR3: CASSILAGGRYGYTF; DNA: TGTGCCAGTAGTATTTTGGCAGGAGGTCGATATGGCTACACCTTC
J: TRBJ2-1; D: TRBD1; V: TRBV19; size: few; CDR3: CASSSWTGEYNEQFF; DNA: TGTGCCAGTAGTAGCTGGACAGGGGAGTACAATGAGCAGTTCTTC
J: TRBJ1-1; D: NA; V: TRBV15; size: few; CDR3: CATSRDKGVNTEAFF; DNA: TGTGCCACCAGCAGAGATAAGGGCGTGAACACTGAAGCTTTCTTT
J: TRBJ1-4; D: NA; V: TRBV12-3/TRBV12-4; size: many; CDR3: CASSFGGPLNEKLFF; DNA: TGTGCCAGCAGTTTCGGGGGGCCGCTTAATGAAAAACTGTTTTTT
J: TRBJ1-4; D: NA; V: TRBV20-1; size: NA; CDR3: CSARNSGSNEKLFF; DNA: TGCAGTGCTAGAAATTCTGGGTCAAATGAAAAACTGTTTTTT
J: TRBJ2-5; D: NA; V: TRBV7-2; size: NA; CDR3: CASSLYRVETQYF; DNA: TGTGCCAGCAGCTTATACAGGGTGGAGACCCAGTACTTC
J: TRBJ1-5; D: NA; V: TRBV7-6; size: few; CDR3: CASSLTGPHQPQHF; DNA: TGTGCCAGCAGCTTAACCGGGCCCCATCAGCCCCAGCATTTT
J: TRBJ1-1; D: NA; V: TRBV28; size: few; CDR3: CASSFYRDRLNTEAFF; DNA: TGTGCCAGCAGTTTTTACAGAGACAGACTAAACACTGAAGCTTTCTTT
J: TRBJ2-7; D: TRBD2; V: TRBV7-9; size: NA; CDR3: CASSLLAAYEQYF; DNA: TGTGCCAGCAGCCTACTAGCGGCCTACGAGCAGTACTTC
J: TRBJ2-7; D: NA; V: TRBV4-1; size: NA; CDR3: CASSPTGSYEQYF; DNA: TGCGCCAGCAGCCCCACGGGGTCCTACGAGCAGTACTTC